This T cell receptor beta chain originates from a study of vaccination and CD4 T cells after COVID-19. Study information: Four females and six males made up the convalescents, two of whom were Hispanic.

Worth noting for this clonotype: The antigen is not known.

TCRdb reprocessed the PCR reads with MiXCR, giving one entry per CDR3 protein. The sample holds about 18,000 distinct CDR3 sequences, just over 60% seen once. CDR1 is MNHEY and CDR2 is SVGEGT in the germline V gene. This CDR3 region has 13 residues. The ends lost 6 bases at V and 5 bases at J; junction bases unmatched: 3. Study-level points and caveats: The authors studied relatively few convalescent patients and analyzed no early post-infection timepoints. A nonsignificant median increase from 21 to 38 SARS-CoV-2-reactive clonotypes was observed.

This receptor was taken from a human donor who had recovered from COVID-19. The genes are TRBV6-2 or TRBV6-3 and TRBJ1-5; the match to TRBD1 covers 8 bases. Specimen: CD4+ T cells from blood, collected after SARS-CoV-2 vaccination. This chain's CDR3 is CASRHRGDQPQHF. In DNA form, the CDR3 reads TGTGCCAGCAGGCACAGGGGGGATCAGCCCCAGCATTTT.